These 11 T cell receptor beta chains were sequenced from one sample in a study of blood T cell repertoires in COVID-19. The assay was immunoSEQ multiplex PCR, and TCRdb's table has in-frame clones only and misses some. The sample holds over 200,000 clones, more than 85% seen once. Sequencing used peripheral blood. Receptors were obtained from a person under 30 with COVID-19, enrolled during active disease.

The chain links TRBV4-1 to TRBJ1-6, with D possibly TRBD1 on 6 matching bases. Germline values: CDR1 MGHRA, CDR2 YSYEKL. V was trimmed by 5 bases and J by 9 bases, leaving 17 bases between them. The CDR3 contains 15 residues. The CDR3 region is CASSEWNRESSPLHF. In DNA, the CDR3 is TGCGCCAGCAGCGAGTGGAACAGGGAAAGTTCACCCCTCCACTTT.

The chain links TRBV3-1 (or the pseudogene TRBV3-2) to TRBJ1-1; D is unresolved. V lost 2 bases and J lost 7, with 5 bases in between. CDR3 size: 11 residues. Germline V gives CDR1 LGHDT, CDR2 YNNKEL (reference sequence). Here the CDR3 DNA reads TGTGCCAGCAGCCAAAGCGTTGAAGCTTTCTTT. Amino acid sequence: CASSQSVEAFF.

The V gene is TRBV5-4, the J gene TRBJ2-5; 8 positions agree with TRBD1. Germline CDR1 reads SGHNT; CDR2 reads YYREEE (reference sequence). This CDR3 is 15 amino acids long. V shed 4 bases, J shed 1 base, and the junction held 6 bases outside the gene matches. The CDR3 sequence: CASSQDRGVQETQYF. Written as DNA, the CDR3 is TGTGCCAGCAGCCAAGACAGGGGAGTCCAAGAGACCCAGTACTTC. Based on the CDR3 plus reference TRBV5-4 and TRBJ2-5, the full variable domain is ETGVTQSPTHLIKTRGQQVTLRCSSQSGHNTVSWYQQALGQGPQFIFQYYREEENGRGNFPPRFSGLQFPNYSSELNVNALELDDSALYLCASSQDRGVQETQYFGPGTRLLVL.

The chain links TRBV4-1 to TRBJ2-7; possible D gene TRBD2, 5 bases. CDR1 is MGHRA, CDR2 YSYEKL, per germline. The CDR3 covers 13 residues. Trimming took off 1 base at V and 6 bases at J, with 10 bases between the two ends. CDR3 sequence (DNA): TGCGCCAGCAGCCAAGGAATGGGGAGCGAGCAGTACTTC. It codes for CASSQGMGSEQYF.

This clone was seen only a few times. This rearrangement joins TRBV7-2 to TRBJ1-1; TRBD1 might be the D (5 bases). From germline, CDR1 is SGHTA and CDR2 FQGNSA. Trimming shortened V by 5 bases and J by 3 bases, and 16 bases separated the two germline ends. The CDR3 runs 15 residues. The CDR3 nucleotides read TGTGCCAGCAGCCCACTCCGTCAGGGCCACACTGAAGCTTTCTTT. It yields the protein CASSPLRQGHTEAFF. Complete variable domain (other parts from reference TRBV7-2 and TRBJ1-1): GAGVSQSPSNKVTEKGKDVELRCDPISGHTALYWYRQSLGQGLEFLIYFQGNSAPDKSGLPSDRFSAERTGGSVSTLTIQRTQQEDSAVYLCASSPLRQGHTEAFFGQGTRLTVV.

The rearrangement uses TRBV21-1 and TRBJ1-5; the table's D gene call, TRBD1, was not cross checked with the DNA. TRBV21-1 is annotated as a pseudogene. The CDR3 contains 17 residues. In DNA form, the CDR3 reads TGTGCCAGCAGCAAAAAGGGGGACAGGGATCGTGGTCAGCCCCAGCATTTT. This gives the protein CASSKKGDRDRGQPQHF.

The CDR3 DNA sequence: TGTGCCAGCAGTTCTTCCATCGTCACACAGGGGCATACCCTAGACGAGCAGTACTTC. Translated, it gives CASSSSIVTQGHTLDEQYF. The chain carries TRBV6-2 or TRBV6-3 and TRBJ2-7; 7 bases line up with TRBD1. This CDR3 has 19 amino acids. J lost 5 bases, V lost 4 bases, and 23 bases had no gene match. The germline gives CDR1 MNHEY, CDR2 SVGEGT.

Concerning this clone: At one end, the junction sequence differs from germline, possibly due to a read error. The chain uses TRBV10-2 and TRBJ1-1, with 10 positions matching TRBD1. The CDR3 runs to 14 residues. Germline V gives CDR1 WSHSY, CDR2 SAAADI. As DNA, the CDR3 is TGCGCCAGCAGTCAAAAACCGGGACAGGGGAAGGGTTTGTTT. Its translation: CASSQKPGQGKGLF.

The CDR3 DNA reads as TGTGCCAGCAGTTTATCTAGGGGCGCGCGGCAAGAGACCCAGTACTTC. It translates to CASSLSRGARQETQYF. The rearrangement joins TRBV28 to TRBJ2-5; D is possibly TRBD1 (5 bases). From germline, CDR1 is MDHEN and CDR2 SYDVKM. V was cut by 1 base and J by 2 bases, with 14 bases left in between. The CDR3 spans 16 residues.

The J gene is TRBJ2-7, the V gene TRBV5-4, with 7 bases lining up with TRBD1. CDR1 is SGHNT, CDR2 YYREEE, per germline (reference sequence). The V and J ends lost 3 bases and 1 base, in that order; junction bases with no gene match: 4. The CDR3 sequence is 14 residues long. The CDR3: CASSSPGQSYEQYF. CDR3 in DNA: TGTGCCAGCAGCTCGCCGGGACAGTCCTACGAGCAGTACTTC.

The genes are TRBV3-1 (or the pseudogene TRBV3-2) and TRBJ2-2, with TRBD1 matching 7 bases. This CDR3 region has 14 residues. Germline V gene sequence: CDR1 LGHDT, CDR2 YNNKEL (reference sequence). With 0 bases clipped from V and 9 bases from J, the junction kept 4 bases outside the gene matches. In DNA, the CDR3 is TGTGCCAGCAGCCAAGACTTGGACAGGTGGGAGCTGTTTTTT. Its protein is CASSQDLDRWELFF.